This passage covers 29 T cell receptor beta chains from one sample sequenced in a study of naive and memory T cell subsets. The SP2 primer and nested alpha and beta constant region primers amplified ligated cDNA in four rounds. TCRdb re-analysed the 5' RACE reads in MiXCR, keeping a single row per CDR3 protein. In the table there are roughly 48,000 distinct CDR3 sequences, approximately 4.8% of which are singletons. TCR cDNA received a 3' ligated oligonucleotide that carried a UMI. The receptors here all came from a female donor in good health.

At least ten counts were recorded for this clonotype. The chain uses TRBV7-2 and TRBJ2-2, with 7 nucleotides matching TRBD1. With V trimmed by 4 bases and J by 1 base, 6 bases remained unmatched. CDR1 SGHTA and CDR2 FQGNSA come from the germline V gene. The CDR3 contains 16 residues. CDR3: CASSSHRGKNTGELFF. As DNA, the CDR3 is TGTGCCAGCAGCTCACACAGGGGAAAGAACACCGGGGAGCTGTTTTTT.

This clonotype was counted at least ten times. This chain joins TRBV5-1 and TRBJ2-3, with D perhaps TRBD1 (5 bases). Germline CDR1 and CDR2: SGHRS and YFSETQ. V lost 0 bases and J lost 4, with 12 bases in between. This CDR3 spans 15 amino acids. CDR3 in DNA: TGCGCCAGCAGCTTGGAATCAGGGAAGGCAGATACGCAGTATTTT. This translates into CASSLESGKADTQYF.

This clonotype was detected ten times or more. The chain's CDR3 is CASSPIHRGLMNTEAFF. CDR3 DNA: TGTGCCAGCAGCCCGATCCACAGGGGGCTCATGAACACTGAAGCTTTCTTT. This chain links TRBV27 with TRBJ1-1, with TRBD1 identical over 9 bases. The CDR3 has 17 amino acids. J was trimmed by 0 bases and V by 6 bases; bases with no gene match: 11. Germline V gene data show CDR1 as MNHEY and CDR2 as SMNVEV (reference sequence).

This clonotype was counted many times. The chain links TRBV29-1 to TRBJ2-1; no reliable D call. There are 13 residues in the CDR3. Trimming left V 3 bases short and J 8 bases short, with 14 bases between. CDR1 and CDR2 (germline): SQVTM, ANQGSEA. In nucleotides, the CDR3 is TGCAGCGTTGACGTTACGGAAAGCTATGAGCAGTTCTTC. It yields the protein CSVDVTESYEQFF.

This clonotype occurred many times. The chain is built from TRBV5-1 and TRBJ2-2; D remains unclear. Germline values: CDR1 SGHRS, CDR2 YFSETQ. CDR3 size: 15 residues. V was clipped by 1 base and J by 1 base, with 8 bases between them. CDR3 nucleotide sequence: TGCGCCAGCAGCTTGTGGGTCGAGAACACCGGGGAGCTGTTTTTT. This codes for CASSLWVENTGELFF.

This clonotype has ten or more counts. The chain combines TRBV20-1 with TRBJ1-5; 8 nucleotides align to TRBD1. Germline lookup yields CDR1 DFQATT and CDR2 SNEGSKA (reference sequence). Trimming took 6 bases from V and 0 from J; bases not matched to a gene: 13. CDR3 length equals 17 residues. The CDR3 protein is CSAVPGQVHNSNQPQHF. As DNA, the CDR3 is TGCAGTGCCGTGCCGGGACAGGTACATAATAGCAATCAGCCCCAGCATTTT.

Only a few counts were recorded for this clonotype. This chain joins TRBV7-8 and TRBJ2-7, with 7 bases fitting TRBD2. Germline lookup yields CDR1 SGHVS and CDR2 FQNEAQ. The ends lost 0 bases at V and 1 base at J; junction bases unmatched: 6. This CDR3 has 16 residues. The CDR3 protein is CASSLAGGSGSYEQYF. The CDR3 DNA follows: TGTGCCAGCAGCTTAGCCGGGGGGAGCGGGTCCTACGAGCAGTACTTC.

Comment on this clonotype: A much larger clone differs from this one at a single base, so this may be a read error. The V gene is TRBV11-2, the J gene TRBJ1-6; 9 bases match TRBD1. Germline values: CDR1 SGHAT, CDR2 FQNNGV. CDR3 length: 17 amino acids. The CDR3: CSSSLLPGQGYNSPLHF. The CDR3 DNA sequence: TGTTCCAGCAGCTTATTACCGGGACAGGGCTATAATTCACCCCTCCACTTT. Full variable domain (outside the CDR3, taken from reference TRBV11-2 and TRBJ1-6): EAGVAQSPRYKIIEKRQSVAFWCNPISGHATLYWYQQILGQGPKLLIQFQNNGVVDDSQLPKDRFSAERLKGVDSTLKIQPAKLEDSAVYLCSSSLLPGQGYNSPLHFGNGTRLTVT.

This clonotype appeared many times. The chain has TRBV2 and TRBJ2-5; D is ambiguous. CDR3 length equals 15 residues. Germline CDR1 reads SNHLY; CDR2 reads FYNNEI. V dropped 1 base and J dropped 1 base, with 10 bases sitting between them. The CDR3 is CASSEESARQETQYF. DNA of the CDR3: TGTGCCAGCAGTGAAGAGAGTGCTCGCCAAGAGACCCAGTACTTC.

This clonotype showed up many times. The V and J genes are TRBV29-1 and TRBJ2-5, with D perhaps TRBD1 (5 bases). Trimming took off 7 bases at V and 7 bases at J, with 16 bases between the two ends. The V gene's germline CDR1 is SQVTM and CDR2 ANQGSEA. There are 12 residues in the CDR3. CDR3 residues: CSAEQVSGTQYF. DNA of the CDR3: TGCAGCGCCGAACAGGTGTCAGGGACCCAGTACTTC. The full variable domain, its missing parts supplied by reference TRBV29-1 and TRBJ2-5, is SAVISQKPSRDICQRGTSLTIQCQVDSQVTMMFWYRQQPGQSLTLIATANQGSEATYESGFVIDKFPISRPNLTFSTLTVSNMSPEDSSIYLCSAEQVSGTQYFGPGTRLLVL.

Concerning this clonotype itself: This could be a read error, since a much larger clone is one nucleotide away. The V gene is TRBV12-3 or TRBV12-4, the J gene TRBJ2-5; 14 bases are shared with TRBD2. CDR3 length equals 16 residues. The CDR3 is CVSNIGLAGGRETQYF. CDR3 nucleotide sequence: TGTGTCAGCAACATCGGACTAGCGGGAGGACGGGAGACCCAGTACTTC.

At least ten counts were recorded for this clonotype. The rearrangement joins TRBV28 to TRBJ2-3; possible D gene TRBD2, 5 bases. V was clipped by 5 bases and J by 3 bases, with 15 bases between them. CDR1 and CDR2 from the germline V gene are MDHEN and SYDVKM. The CDR3 runs 15 residues. DNA for the CDR3: TGTGCCAGCAGTCTTACCGGGATCCAGACAGATACGCAGTATTTT. Translating it yields CASSLTGIQTDTQYF. The entire variable domain, with the rest obtained from reference TRBV28 and TRBJ2-3, is as follows: DVKVTQSSRYLVKRTGEKVFLECVQDMDHENMFWYRQDPGLGLRLIYFSYDVKMKEKGDIPEGYSVSREKKERFSLILESASTNQTSMYLCASSLTGIQTDTQYFGPGTRLTVL.

In its sample, this clonotype was seen many times. The V call is TRBV20-1, the J call TRBJ1-6; 7 positions agree with TRBD1. Germline V CDR1 and CDR2: DFQATT, SNEGSKA (reference sequence). The length of the CDR3 is 14 residues. This CDR3 is CRLPEGQKNSPLHF. The DNA for the CDR3 is TGCAGATTACCGGAGGGACAGAAAAATTCACCCCTCCACTTT.

This clonotype occurred many times. This chain links TRBV28 with TRBJ1-5, with D possibly TRBD1 on 5 matching bases. The CDR3 covers 15 residues. V lost 3 bases to trimming and J lost 7 bases, with 16 bases between them. Germline V CDR1 and CDR2: MDHEN, SYDVKM. The CDR3 DNA is TGTGCCAGCAGTTTTATTGAGGGGATCGGACAGCCCCAGCATTTT. It translates to CASSFIEGIGQPQHF.

This clonotype was seen a few times. The chain is built from TRBV5-4 and TRBJ2-3, with D unclear. Trimming left V 5 bases short and J 0 bases short, with 13 bases between. Germline V gene sequence: CDR1 SGHNT, CDR2 YYREEE (reference sequence). The CDR3 consists of 15 residues. The CDR3 region has the DNA TGTGCCAGCAGTCAGGAGATAGCTAGCACAGATACGCAGTATTTT. It yields the protein CASSQEIASTDTQYF.

This clonotype was recorded a few times. This rearrangement joins TRBV7-9 to TRBJ1-1, with D perhaps matching TRBD1 (5 bases). Trimming left V 5 bases short and J 4 bases short, with 11 bases between. The germline gives CDR1 SEHNR, CDR2 FQNEAQ (reference sequence). CDR3 length: 13 residues. CDR3 nucleotides: TGTGCCAGCAGCCCGAGACAGCCCACTGAAGCTTTCTTT. This translates into CASSPRQPTEAFF.

The sample holds many counts of this clonotype. The genes are TRBV7-9 and TRBJ1-2; D not certain. The germline V and J ends were trimmed by 3 bases and 4 bases, with 12 bases remaining between them. The CDR3 extends over 14 amino acids. Germline assignment: CDR1 SEHNR and CDR2 FQNEAQ (reference sequence). The CDR3 region is CASSFSPPAYGYTF. CDR3 in DNA: TGTGCCAGCAGCTTTAGTCCGCCGGCCTATGGCTACACCTTC. Variable domain in full (rest from reference TRBV7-9 and TRBJ1-2): DTGVSQNPRHKITKRGQNVTFRCDPISEHNRLYWYRQTLGQGPEFLTYFQNEAQLEKSRLLSDRFSAERPKGSFSTLEIQRTEQGDSAMYLCASSFSPPAYGYTFGSGTRLTVV.

In its sample, this clonotype was seen many times. The chain links TRBV29-1 to TRBJ2-1; a possible D gene is TRBD2 (6 bases). Germline loops: CDR1 SQVTM, CDR2 ANQGSEA. Trimming took 4 bases from V and 9 from J, leaving 19 bases between them. This CDR3 has 14 amino acids. CDR3 amino acids: CSVVRDFLGGEQFF. CDR3 DNA sequence: TGCAGCGTTGTAAGGGACTTCCTGGGGGGTGAGCAGTTCTTC.

This clonotype has at least ten counts. The CDR3 DNA is TGTGCCAGCAGTGACCAAAGACAGGGATCCAGGACCCAGTACTTC. It encodes CASSDQRQGSRTQYF. The chain recombines TRBV6-5 with TRBJ2-5; 7 positions agree with TRBD1. The germline gives CDR1 MNHEY, CDR2 SVGAGI. The CDR3 is 15 residues long. V shed 5 bases and J 7 bases; nucleotides not matched to a gene: 13.

This clonotype appeared many times. This sequence joins TRBV29-1 and TRBJ2-5; D is undetermined. The CDR3 contains 13 residues. Germline V gives CDR1 SQVTM, CDR2 ANQGSEA. The germline V and J ends were trimmed by 4 bases and 5 bases, with 14 bases remaining between them. For the CDR3, the DNA is TGCAGCGTTGTAGGGTCCTCGAGGGAGACCCAGTACTTC. Translation: CSVVGSSRETQYF.

Points on this clonotype: A read error may be the cause here, since a much bigger clone is one base away. In DNA form, the CDR3 reads TGTGCCAGCAGTCTAACACGGACAGGCAATCAGCCCCGGCATTTT. Translation gives CASSLTRTGNQPRHF. This chain uses TRBV28 with TRBJ1-5, with 7 bases matching TRBD1. The CDR3 spans 15 residues. Germline loops: CDR1 MDHEN, CDR2 SYDVKM.

This clonotype was detected ten times or more. J is TRBJ1-1 and V is TRBV29-1; D ambiguous. Germline V gives CDR1 SQVTM, CDR2 ANQGSEA. The CDR3 runs 12 residues. The V end was cut by 8 bases, the J end by 1 base, with 11 bases between. The DNA of the CDR3 is TGCAGCTTGACAAGGTCGAACACTGAAGCTTTCTTT. Protein product: CSLTRSNTEAFF.

This clonotype was seen repeatedly, ten times or more. The genes are TRBV28 and TRBJ2-3, with 7 nucleotides matching TRBD2. CDR1 and CDR2 (germline): MDHEN, SYDVKM. The CDR3 extends over 16 amino acids. The trim removed 6 bases at V and 0 bases at J, leaving 9 bases unmatched. The DNA of the CDR3 is TGTGCCAGCAGAAGAACACTAGCGTCTAGCACAGATACGCAGTATTTT. It codes for CASRRTLASSTDTQYF. Using reference TRBV28 and TRBJ2-3 for the parts outside the CDR3, the full variable domain is DVKVTQSSRYLVKRTGEKVFLECVQDMDHENMFWYRQDPGLGLRLIYFSYDVKMKEKGDIPEGYSVSREKKERFSLILESASTNQTSMYLCASRRTLASSTDTQYFGPGTRLTVL.

This clonotype has a count of ten or more. This chain links TRBV18 with TRBJ1-6, with a tentative D call TRBD1 (6 bases). The CDR3 is made up of 15 amino acids. In germline, CDR1 is KGHSH, CDR2 LQKENI. V lost 3 bases and J 3 bases, leaving 9 bases between the germline ends. CDR3 in DNA: TGTGCCAGCTCACCTAAGGACAGCTATAATTCACCCCTCCACTTT. Translating it yields CASSPKDSYNSPLHF.

This clonotype has a count of ten or more. The chain is built from TRBV18 and TRBJ2-7; the match to TRBD1 covers 9 bases. The CDR3 is 12 amino acids. CDR1 is KGHSH, CDR2 LQKENI, per germline. CDR3 DNA: TGTGCCAGCTCAGGAAACCGGGACAGGGTTATCGTC. Encoded protein: CASSGNRDRVIV.

On this clonotype itself: A much larger clone differs from this one at a single base, so this may be a read error. V gene TRBV19 combines with J gene TRBJ2-7; D possibly matches TRBD1 or TRBD2 (5 bases each). The V gene lost 5 bases and the J gene lost 0 bases, with 14 bases spanning the gap. This CDR3 is 15 amino acids long. Germline V gene sequence: CDR1 LNHDA, CDR2 SQIVND (reference sequence). This CDR3 is CASSGGHFSSYEQYF. In DNA, the CDR3 is TGTGCCAGTAGTGGAGGACACTTCAGCTCCTACGAGCAGTACTTC.

This clonotype was counted at least ten times. This rearrangement joins TRBV29-1 to TRBJ2-7; perhaps TRBD1 as D (5 bases). This CDR3 region has 13 residues. Trimming left V 1 base short and J 3 bases short, with 10 bases between. Per the germline V gene, CDR1 is SQVTM and CDR2 is ANQGSEA. Written as DNA, the CDR3 is TGCAGCGTTGAAGGGACACACGTCTACGAGCAGTACTTC. Translating it yields CSVEGTHVYEQYF.

This clonotype has ten or more counts. V is TRBV14 and J is TRBJ2-1; tentatively, D is TRBD1 or TRBD2 (6 bases each). Trimming took 1 base from V and 1 from J, leaving 8 bases between them. The V gene's germline CDR1 is SGHDN and CDR2 FVKESK. This CDR3 contains 15 residues. CDR3 sequence (DNA): TGTGCCAGCAGCCAAGGGGGGGCTTCCTACAATGAGCAGTTCTTC. Translating gives CASSQGGASYNEQFF.

This clonotype was seen many times. For the CDR3, the DNA is TGTGCCAGCAGCCTTTCTAATTCCGCGGGCTACACCTTC. This encodes CASSLSNSAGYTF. The chain combines TRBV7-2 with TRBJ1-2; D gene unclear. The CDR3 covers 13 residues. Germline CDR1 SGHTA, CDR2 FQGNSA. Trimming cost V 5 bases and J 8 bases, with 15 bases left between them. Using reference TRBV7-2 and TRBJ1-2 for the parts outside the CDR3, the full variable domain is GAGVSQSPSNKVTEKGKDVELRCDPISGHTALYWYRQSLGQGLEFLIYFQGNSAPDKSGLPSDRFSAERTGGSVSTLTIQRTQQEDSAVYLCASSLSNSAGYTFGSGTRLTVV.